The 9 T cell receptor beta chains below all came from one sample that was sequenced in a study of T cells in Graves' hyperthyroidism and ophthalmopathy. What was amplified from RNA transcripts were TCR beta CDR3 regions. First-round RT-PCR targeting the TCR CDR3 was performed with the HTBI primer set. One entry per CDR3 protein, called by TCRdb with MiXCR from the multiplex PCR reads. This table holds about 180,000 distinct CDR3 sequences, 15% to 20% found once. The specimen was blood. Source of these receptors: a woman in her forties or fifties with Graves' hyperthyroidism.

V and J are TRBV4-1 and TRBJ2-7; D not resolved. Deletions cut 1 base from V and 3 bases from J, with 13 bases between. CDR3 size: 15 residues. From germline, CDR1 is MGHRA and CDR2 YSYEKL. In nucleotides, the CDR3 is TGCGCCAGCAGCCAAGGGGCGCTGGGCCACTACGAGCAGTACTTC. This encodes CASSQGALGHYEQYF.

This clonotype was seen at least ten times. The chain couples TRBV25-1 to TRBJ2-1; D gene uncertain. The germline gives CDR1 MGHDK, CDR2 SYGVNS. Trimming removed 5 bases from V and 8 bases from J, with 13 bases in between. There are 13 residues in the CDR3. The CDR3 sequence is CASSLGPQYEQFF. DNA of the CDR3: TGTGCCAGCAGTCTGGGCCCCCAATATGAGCAGTTCTTC.

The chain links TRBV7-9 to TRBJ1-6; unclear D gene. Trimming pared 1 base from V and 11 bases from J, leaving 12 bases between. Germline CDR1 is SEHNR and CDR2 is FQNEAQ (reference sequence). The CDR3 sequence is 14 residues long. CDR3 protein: CASSLEITVAPLHF. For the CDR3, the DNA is TGTGCCAGCAGCTTAGAGATCACGGTTGCACCCCTCCACTTT.

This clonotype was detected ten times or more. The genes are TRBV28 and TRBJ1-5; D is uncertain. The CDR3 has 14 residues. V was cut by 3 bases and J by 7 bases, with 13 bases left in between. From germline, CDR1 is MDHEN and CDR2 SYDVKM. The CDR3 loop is CASSFGVRNQPQHF. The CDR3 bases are TGTGCCAGCAGTTTTGGGGTAAGGAACCAGCCCCAGCATTTT.

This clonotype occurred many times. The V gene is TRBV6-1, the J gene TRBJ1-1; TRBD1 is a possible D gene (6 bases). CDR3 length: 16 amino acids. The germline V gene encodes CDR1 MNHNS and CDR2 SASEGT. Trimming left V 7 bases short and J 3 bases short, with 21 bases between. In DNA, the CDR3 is TGTGCCAGCAACAAAAGCTCCAGGGGAAGATACACTGAAGCTTTCTTT. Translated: CASNKSSRGRYTEAFF.

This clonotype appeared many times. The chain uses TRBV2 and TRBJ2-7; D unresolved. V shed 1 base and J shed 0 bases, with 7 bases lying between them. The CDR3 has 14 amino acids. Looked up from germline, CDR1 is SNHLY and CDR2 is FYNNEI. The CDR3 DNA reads TGTGCCAGCAGTGAAGAAACCGTCTCCTACGAGCAGTACTTC. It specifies CASSEETVSYEQYF.

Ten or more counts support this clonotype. In DNA form, the CDR3 reads TGTGCCAGCAGCCACGAGACAGCCTTGGAGGAGGAGACCCAGTACTTC. The encoded protein is CASSHETALEEETQYF. The chain couples TRBV4-2 to TRBJ2-5, with D perhaps given as TRBD1 or TRBD2 (5 bases each). Germline CDR1 is LGHNA and CDR2 is YNFKEQ. The CDR3 has 16 residues. Trimming stripped 3 bases from V and 5 bases from J, with 19 bases between.

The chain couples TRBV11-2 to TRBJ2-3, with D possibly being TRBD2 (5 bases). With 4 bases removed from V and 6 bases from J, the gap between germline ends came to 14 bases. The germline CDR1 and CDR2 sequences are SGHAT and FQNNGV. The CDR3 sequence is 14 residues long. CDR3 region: CASSSGGRHDTQYF. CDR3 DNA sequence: TGTGCCAGCAGCTCAGGTGGGAGACATGATACGCAGTATTTT.

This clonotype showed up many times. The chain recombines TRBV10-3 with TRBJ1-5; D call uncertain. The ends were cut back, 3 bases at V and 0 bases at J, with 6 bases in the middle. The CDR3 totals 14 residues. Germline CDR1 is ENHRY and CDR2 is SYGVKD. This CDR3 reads CAISEGNSNQPQHF. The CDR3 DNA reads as TGTGCCATCAGTGAAGGGAATAGCAATCAGCCCCAGCATTTT.